This T cell receptor beta chain was found in a study of blood T cell repertoires in COVID-19 (dated by TCRdb to the early 2020s). Regarding the study in general: Samples from collaborators originated in the United States, Italy and Spain and spanned both the acute and convalescent phases of COVID-19. The material from the prospective study consisted of cDNA or gDNA derived from T cells, B-cell-depleted T cells, or PBMCs. The dataset comprised deeply sampled blood TCRbeta repertoires from subjects exposed to, actively infected with, or recovered from COVID-19. A freely available public database, intended as a resource for researchers studying the immune response to SARS-CoV-2, is where the repertoires were released. The samples were drawn from two sources: the first 160 participants of the ongoing ImmuneRACE study, and 950 to 1,500 subjects contributed by 6 global collaborators. Sample metadata almost always included a de-identified subject ID, COVID-19 status, age in years and sex. Where available, HLA class I and class II types were obtained from metadata supplied by the sample provider rather than from assay-based typing. What the research found in general, with its limitations: The amount of clinical and demographic metadata varied by source and participant and was provided uncurated.

At the junction V is shortened by 3 bases and J by 0 bases, with 9 bases in between. The CDR3 measures 16 amino acids from cysteine to phenylalanine. The kept DNA is CDR3 alone, 48 bases in frame from the first base. The germline V gene (reference sequence) specifies SEHNR as CDR1 and FQNEAQ as CDR2. The immunoSEQ Assay, a bias-controlled multiplex PCR, was used to amplify TCRbeta CDR3 regions from genomic DNA. As for the original processing: The number of nucleated cells in each sample was estimated from the amplification of reference gene primers within the assay. To quantify the absolute abundance of each unique TCRbeta CDR3 rearrangement, sequence reads were collapsed and filtered. Productive Simpson clonality was computed per sample as the square root of Simpson's diversity index over productive rearrangements. As stored in TCRdb, this immuneACCESS dataset retains in-frame rearrangements with V and J assigned. A fraction of the clones does not appear; measured against another copy, unresolved V genes explain less than half of the discrepancy, and the remainder lacks a known reason. D and trimming were read from the DNA, whereas the V and J calls and clone size are those reported in that table. The sample yields around 360,000 clones; about 90% were counted once. Roughly 3% of the sample comes from the top ten.

Participants in the prospective study were aged about 18 to 100 years, lived in about two dozen United States geographic areas, and enrolled through a virtual design. In the prospective study, cohorts were assigned on the basis of participant-reported clinical history obtained from a screening survey and a study questionnaire. For ImmuneRACE Cohort 3, a participant was defined as recovered based on two consecutive negative NP/OP PCR tests, clearance by a healthcare professional, or resolution of symptoms. In the prospective study, mobile phlebotomists collected whole blood, serum and a nasopharyngeal or oropharyngeal swab from each participant. Prospective study participants could optionally give additional blood draws and questionnaires over an approximately two-month period. Before DNA extraction, blood samples from the prospective study were shipped at room temperature or frozen. Note on this clone: Its antigen remains undetermined. One base away there is no much larger clone; base qualities are not given.

Recombination linked TRBV7-9 to TRBJ2-6; too little of a D gene remains to name it. The receptor was isolated from a woman younger than 45 who had recovered from COVID-19. Sequenced sample: PBMCs or T cells enriched from blood (not recorded which). The nucleotide sequence is given as TGTGCCAGCAGCTTTGCCGGTAGCTCTGGGGCCAACGTCCTGACTTTC. This sequence encodes CASSFAGSSGANVLTF. The variable domain in full, with residues beyond the CDR3 obtained from the reference TRBV7-9 and TRBJ2-6 genes, is DTGVSQNPRHKITKRGQNVTFRCDPISEHNRLYWYRQTLGQGPEFLTYFQNEAQLEKSRLLSDRFSAERPKGSFSTLEIQRTEQGDSAMYLCASSFAGSSGANVLTFGAGSRLTVL.